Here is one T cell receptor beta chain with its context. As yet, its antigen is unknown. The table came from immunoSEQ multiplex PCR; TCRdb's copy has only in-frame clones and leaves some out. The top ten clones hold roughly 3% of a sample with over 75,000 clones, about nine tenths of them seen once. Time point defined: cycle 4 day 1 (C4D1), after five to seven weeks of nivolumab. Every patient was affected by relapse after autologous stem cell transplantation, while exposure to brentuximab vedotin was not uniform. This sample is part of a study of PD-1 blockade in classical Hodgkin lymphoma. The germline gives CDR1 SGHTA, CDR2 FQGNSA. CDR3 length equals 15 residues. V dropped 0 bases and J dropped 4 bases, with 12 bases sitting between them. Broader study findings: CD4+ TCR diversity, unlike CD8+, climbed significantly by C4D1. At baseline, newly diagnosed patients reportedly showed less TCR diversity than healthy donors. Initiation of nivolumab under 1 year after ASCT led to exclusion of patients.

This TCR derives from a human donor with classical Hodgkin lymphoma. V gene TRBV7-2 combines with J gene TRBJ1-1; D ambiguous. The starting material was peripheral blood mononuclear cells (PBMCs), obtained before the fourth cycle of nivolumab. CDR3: CASSLADPPGTEAFF. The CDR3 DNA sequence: TGTGCCAGCAGCTTAGCGGACCCCCCGGGCACTGAAGCTTTCTTT.